Below, one T cell receptor beta chain is given with its context. Its matching antigen is unknown. The donors were in the roughly 130-subject validation cohort; that cohort was separate from the approximately 670-subject first cohort. Repertoires were generated with immunoSEQ multiplex PCR, while TCRdb's copy carries only in-frame clones and drops some. The table has some 170,000 clones, roughly nine tenths seen once. The sample originates from a study of cytomegalovirus exposure and HLA in healthy donors. Study-level points and caveats: Specificity for CMV antigens was confirmed in vitro for a few of the CMV-associated chains.

The origin of this receptor is a man aged 18 to 29 in good health and CMV-seropositive. Sample: PBMCs.

The CDR3 is CSASILGEAFF. CDR3 DNA: TGCAGTGCTAGTATTCTCGGGGAAGCTTTCTTT. J is TRBJ1-1 and V is TRBV20-1, with D uncertain. Germline V gene data show CDR1 as DFQATT and CDR2 as SNEGSKA (reference sequence). The CDR3 length is 11 residues. The ends were cut back, 3 bases at V and 8 bases at J, with 10 bases in the middle.